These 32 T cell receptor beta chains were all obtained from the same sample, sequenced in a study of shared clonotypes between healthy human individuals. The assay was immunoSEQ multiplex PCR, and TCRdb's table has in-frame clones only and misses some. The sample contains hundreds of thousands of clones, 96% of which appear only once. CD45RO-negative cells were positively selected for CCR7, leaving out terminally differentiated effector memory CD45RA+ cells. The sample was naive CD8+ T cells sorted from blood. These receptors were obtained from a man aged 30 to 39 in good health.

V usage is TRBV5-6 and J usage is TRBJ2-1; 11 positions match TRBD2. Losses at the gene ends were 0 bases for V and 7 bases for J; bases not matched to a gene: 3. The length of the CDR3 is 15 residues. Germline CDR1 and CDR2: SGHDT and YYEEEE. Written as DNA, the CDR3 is TGTGCCAGCAGCTTGGTAGCGGGAGGGATGAATGAGCAGTTCTTC. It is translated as CASSLVAGGMNEQFF.

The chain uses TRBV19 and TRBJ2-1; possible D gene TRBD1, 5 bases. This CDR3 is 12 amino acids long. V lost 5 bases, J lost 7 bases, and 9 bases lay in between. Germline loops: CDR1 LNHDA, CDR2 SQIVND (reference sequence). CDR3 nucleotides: TGTGCCAGTAGTGTACAGGTAAATGAGCAGTTCTTC. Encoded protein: CASSVQVNEQFF.

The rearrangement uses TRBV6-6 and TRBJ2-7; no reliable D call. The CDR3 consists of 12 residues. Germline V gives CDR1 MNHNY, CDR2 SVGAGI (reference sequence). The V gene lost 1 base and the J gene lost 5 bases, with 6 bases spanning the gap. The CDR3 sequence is CASSYYGDEQYF. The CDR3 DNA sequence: TGTGCCAGCAGTTACTATGGCGACGAGCAGTACTTC.

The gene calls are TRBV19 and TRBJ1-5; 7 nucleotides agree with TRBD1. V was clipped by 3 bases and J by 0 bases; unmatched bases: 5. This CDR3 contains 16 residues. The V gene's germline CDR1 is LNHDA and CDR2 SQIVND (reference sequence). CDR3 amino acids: CASSILPGGSNQPQHF. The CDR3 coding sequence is TGTGCCAGTAGTATTCTGCCAGGGGGTAGCAATCAGCCCCAGCATTTT.

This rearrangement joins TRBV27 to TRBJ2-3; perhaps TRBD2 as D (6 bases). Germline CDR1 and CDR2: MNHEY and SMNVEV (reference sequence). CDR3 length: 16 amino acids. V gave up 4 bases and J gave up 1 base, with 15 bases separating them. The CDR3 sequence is CASSSGTLPGTDTQYF. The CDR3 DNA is TGTGCCAGCAGTTCTGGGACTCTCCCCGGCACAGATACGCAGTATTTT.

This CDR3 is CASSISRGEQFF. CDR3 DNA sequence: TGTGCCAGCAGTATCTCTCGGGGGGAGCAGTTCTTC. This sequence joins TRBV27 and TRBJ2-1, with D maybe TRBD2 (6 bases). Per germline, CDR1 MNHEY and CDR2 SMNVEV (reference sequence). V gave up 5 bases and J gave up 10 bases, with 12 bases separating them. The CDR3 has 12 residues.

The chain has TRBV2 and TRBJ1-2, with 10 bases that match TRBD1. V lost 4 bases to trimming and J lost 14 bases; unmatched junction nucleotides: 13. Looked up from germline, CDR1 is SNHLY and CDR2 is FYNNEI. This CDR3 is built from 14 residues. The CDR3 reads CASSGGPRQGAPTF. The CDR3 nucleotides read TGTGCCAGCAGTGGAGGCCCTCGACAGGGGGCGCCGACCTTC.

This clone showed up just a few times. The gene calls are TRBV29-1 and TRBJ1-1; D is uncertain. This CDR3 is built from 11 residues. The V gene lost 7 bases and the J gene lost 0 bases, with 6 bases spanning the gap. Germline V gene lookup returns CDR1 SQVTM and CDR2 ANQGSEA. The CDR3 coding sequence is TGCAGCGCCAACCTGAACACTGAAGCTTTCTTT. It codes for CSANLNTEAFF.

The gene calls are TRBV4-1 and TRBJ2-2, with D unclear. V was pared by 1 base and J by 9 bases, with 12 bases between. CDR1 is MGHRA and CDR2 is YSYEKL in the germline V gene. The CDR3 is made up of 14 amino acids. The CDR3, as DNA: TGCGCCAGCAGCCAAGTTTCGGGCCTCCGGGAGCTGTTTTTT. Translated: CASSQVSGLRELFF.

The CDR3 DNA reads as TGTGCCAGCAGCCACCGGGACAGGGACTACGAGCAGTACTTC. This translates into CASSHRDRDYEQYF. The rearrangement uses TRBV11-3 and TRBJ2-7; TRBD1 matches 9 bases. This CDR3 has 14 residues. V gave up 5 bases and J gave up 3 bases; unmatched junction bases: 5. CDR1 and CDR2 (germline): SGHNT, YENEEA. Using reference TRBV11-3 and TRBJ2-7 for the parts outside the CDR3, the full variable domain is EAGVVQSPRYKIIEKKQPVAFWCNPISGHNTLYWYLQNLGQGPELLIRYENEEAVDDSQLPKDRFSAERLKGVDSTLKIQPAELGDSAVYLCASSHRDRDYEQYFGPGTRLTVT.

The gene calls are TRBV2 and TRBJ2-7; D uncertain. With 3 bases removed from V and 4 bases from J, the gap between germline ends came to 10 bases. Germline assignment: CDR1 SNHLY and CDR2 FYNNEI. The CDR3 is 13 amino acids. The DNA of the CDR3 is TGTGCCAGCAGTGACGGCAGTCAGTACGAGCAGTACTTC. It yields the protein CASSDGSQYEQYF. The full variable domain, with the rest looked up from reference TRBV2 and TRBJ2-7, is EPEVTQTPSHQVTQMGQEVILRCVPISNHLYFYWYRQILGQKVEFLVSFYNNEISEKSEIFDDQFSVERPDGSNFTLKIRSTKLEDSAMYFCASSDGSQYEQYFGPGTRLTVT.

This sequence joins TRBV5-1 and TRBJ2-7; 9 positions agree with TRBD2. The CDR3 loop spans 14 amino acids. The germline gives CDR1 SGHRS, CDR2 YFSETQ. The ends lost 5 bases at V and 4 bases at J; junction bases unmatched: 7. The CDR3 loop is CASSQRLAAYEQYF. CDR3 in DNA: TGCGCCAGCAGTCAGCGACTAGCGGCGTACGAGCAGTACTTC.

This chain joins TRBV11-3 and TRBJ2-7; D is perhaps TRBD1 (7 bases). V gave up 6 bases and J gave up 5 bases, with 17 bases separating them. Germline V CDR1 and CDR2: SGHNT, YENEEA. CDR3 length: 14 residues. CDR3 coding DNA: TGTGCCAGCAGTCGACTAGGGACAGTCGACGAGCAGTACTTC. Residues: CASSRLGTVDEQYF.

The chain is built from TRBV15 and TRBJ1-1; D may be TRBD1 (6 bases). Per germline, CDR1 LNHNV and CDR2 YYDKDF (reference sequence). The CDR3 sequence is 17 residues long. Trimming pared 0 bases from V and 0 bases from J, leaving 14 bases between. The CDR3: CATSRDPPGHLNTEAFF. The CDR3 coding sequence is TGTGCCACCAGCAGAGATCCTCCGGGACATTTGAACACTGAAGCTTTCTTT. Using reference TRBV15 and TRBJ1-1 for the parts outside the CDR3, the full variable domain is DAMVIQNPRYQVTQFGKPVTLSCSQTLNHNVMYWYQQKSSQAPKLLFHYYDKDFNNEADTPDNFQSRRPNTSFCFLDIRSPGLGDTAMYLCATSRDPPGHLNTEAFFGQGTRLTVV.

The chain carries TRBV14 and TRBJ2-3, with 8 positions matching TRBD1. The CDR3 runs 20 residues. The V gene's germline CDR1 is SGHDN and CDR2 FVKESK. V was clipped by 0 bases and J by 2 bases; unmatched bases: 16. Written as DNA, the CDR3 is TGTGCCAGCAGCCAAGATCTCCAGGGGGCGAGGCTGTCCCCCACAGATACGCAGTATTTT. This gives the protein CASSQDLQGARLSPTDTQYF.

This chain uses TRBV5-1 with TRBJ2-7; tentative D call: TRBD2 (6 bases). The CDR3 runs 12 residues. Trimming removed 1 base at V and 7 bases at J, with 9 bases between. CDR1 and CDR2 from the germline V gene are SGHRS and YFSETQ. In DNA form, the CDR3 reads TGCGCCAGCAGCTTGCGGGGGTTGGAGCAGTACTTC. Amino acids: CASSLRGLEQYF.

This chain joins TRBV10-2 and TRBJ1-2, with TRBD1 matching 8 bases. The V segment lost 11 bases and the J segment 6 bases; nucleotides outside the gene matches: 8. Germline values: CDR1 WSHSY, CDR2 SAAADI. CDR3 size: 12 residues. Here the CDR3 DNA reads TGCGCCTGCCGGACAGGGCTGGATGGCTACACCTTC. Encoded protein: CACRTGLDGYTF.

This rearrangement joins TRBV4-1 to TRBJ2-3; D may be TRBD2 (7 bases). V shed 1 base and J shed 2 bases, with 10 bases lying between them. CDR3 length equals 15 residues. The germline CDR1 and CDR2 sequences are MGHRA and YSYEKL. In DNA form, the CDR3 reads TGCGCCAGCAGCCAAGGAGGGGGGGCCACAGATACGCAGTATTTT. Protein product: CASSQGGGATDTQYF.

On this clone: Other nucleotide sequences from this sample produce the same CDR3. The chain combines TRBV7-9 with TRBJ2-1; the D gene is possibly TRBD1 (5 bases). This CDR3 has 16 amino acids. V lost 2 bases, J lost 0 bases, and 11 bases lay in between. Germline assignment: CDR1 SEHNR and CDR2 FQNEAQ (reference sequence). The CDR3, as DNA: TGTGCCAGCAGCTTACCAGACAGAGGCTCCTACAATGAGCAGTTCTTC. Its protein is CASSLPDRGSYNEQFF.

As DNA, the CDR3 is TGCGCCAGCAGCCAAGTAGGCGGGAGCGCGAATGAGCAGTTCTTC. Its translation is CASSQVGGSANEQFF. The V and J genes are TRBV4-1 and TRBJ2-1; 7 nucleotides agree with TRBD2. CDR3 length: 15 amino acids. V was pared by 1 base and J by 7 bases, with 7 bases of the junction left unmatched. Germline CDR1 MGHRA, CDR2 YSYEKL.

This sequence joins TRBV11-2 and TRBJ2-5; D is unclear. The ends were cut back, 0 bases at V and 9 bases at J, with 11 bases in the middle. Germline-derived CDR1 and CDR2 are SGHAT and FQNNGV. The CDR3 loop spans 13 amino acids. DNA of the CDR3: TGTGCCAGCAGCTTAGAGCACGACCGGGCCCAGTACTTC. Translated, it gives CASSLEHDRAQYF.

CDR3 bases: TGTGCCGTCGCGAGAGAGGGGGCGCCCGGGGAGCTGTTTTTT. Translating it yields CAVAREGAPGELFF. The chain links TRBV27 to TRBJ2-2, with 7 positions matching TRBD1. The CDR3 length is 14 residues. Looked up from germline, CDR1 is MNHEY and CDR2 is SMNVEV (reference sequence). Trimming cost V 11 bases and J 6 bases; bases outside gene matches: 12.

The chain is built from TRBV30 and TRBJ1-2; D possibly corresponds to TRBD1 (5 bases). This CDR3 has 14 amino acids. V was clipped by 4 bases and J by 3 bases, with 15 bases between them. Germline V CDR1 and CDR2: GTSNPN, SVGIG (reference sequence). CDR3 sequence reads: CAWKDGAWDYGYTF. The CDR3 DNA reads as TGTGCCTGGAAGGATGGGGCGTGGGACTATGGCTACACCTTC. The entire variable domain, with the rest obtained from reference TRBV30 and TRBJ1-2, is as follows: SQTIHQWPATLVQPVGSPLSLECTVEGTSNPNLYWYRQAAGRGLQLLFYSVGIGQISSEVPQNLSASRPQDRQFILSSKKLLLSDSGFYLCAWKDGAWDYGYTFGSGTRLTVV.

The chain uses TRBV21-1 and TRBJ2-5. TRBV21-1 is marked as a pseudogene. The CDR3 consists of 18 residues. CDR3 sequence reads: CASSKEGRDRGKEETQYF. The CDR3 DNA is TGTGCCAGCAGCAAAGAGGGTAGGGACCGTGGAAAGGAAGAGACCCAGTACTTC.

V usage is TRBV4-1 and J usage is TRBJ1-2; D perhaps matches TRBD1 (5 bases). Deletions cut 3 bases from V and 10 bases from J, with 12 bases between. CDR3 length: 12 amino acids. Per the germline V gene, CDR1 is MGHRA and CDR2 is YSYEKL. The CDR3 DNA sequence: TGCGCCAGCAGCCAGGTCAGGGAGGACTACACCTTC. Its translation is CASSQVREDYTF.

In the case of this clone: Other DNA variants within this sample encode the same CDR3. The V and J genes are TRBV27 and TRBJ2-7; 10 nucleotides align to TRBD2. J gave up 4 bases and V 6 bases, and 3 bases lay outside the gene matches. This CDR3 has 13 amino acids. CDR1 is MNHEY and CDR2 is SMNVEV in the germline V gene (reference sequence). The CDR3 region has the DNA TGTGCCAGCAGATTAGCGGGGGGATACGAGCAGTACTTC. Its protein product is CASRLAGGYEQYF.

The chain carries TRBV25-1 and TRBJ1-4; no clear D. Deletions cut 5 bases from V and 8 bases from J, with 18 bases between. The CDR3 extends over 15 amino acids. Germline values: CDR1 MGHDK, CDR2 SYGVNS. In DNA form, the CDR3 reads TGTGCCAGCAGTTCGGACCTTGTATACAGCGAAAAACTGTTTTTT. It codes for CASSSDLVYSEKLFF.

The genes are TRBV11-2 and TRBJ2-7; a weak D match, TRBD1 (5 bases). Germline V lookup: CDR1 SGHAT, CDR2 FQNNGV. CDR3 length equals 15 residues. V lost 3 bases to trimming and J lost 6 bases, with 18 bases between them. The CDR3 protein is CASSFSGSSGSEQYF. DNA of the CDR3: TGTGCCAGCAGCTTTTCAGGGTCCTCCGGAAGCGAGCAGTACTTC.

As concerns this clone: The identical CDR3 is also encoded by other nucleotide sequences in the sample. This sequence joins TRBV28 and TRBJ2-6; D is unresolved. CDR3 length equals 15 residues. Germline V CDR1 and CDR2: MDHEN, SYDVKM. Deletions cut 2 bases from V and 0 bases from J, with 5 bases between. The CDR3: CASSLLASGANVLTF. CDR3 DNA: TGTGCCAGCAGTTTACTCGCCTCTGGGGCCAACGTCCTGACTTTC. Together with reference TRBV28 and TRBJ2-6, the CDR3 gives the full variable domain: DVKVTQSSRYLVKRTGEKVFLECVQDMDHENMFWYRQDPGLGLRLIYFSYDVKMKEKGDIPEGYSVSREKKERFSLILESASTNQTSMYLCASSLLASGANVLTFGAGSRLTVL.

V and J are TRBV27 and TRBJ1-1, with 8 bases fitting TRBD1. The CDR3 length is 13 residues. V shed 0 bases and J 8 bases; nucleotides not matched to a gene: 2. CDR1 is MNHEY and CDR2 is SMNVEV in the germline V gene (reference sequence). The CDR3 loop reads CASSLSTGGEAFF. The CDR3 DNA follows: TGTGCCAGCAGTTTATCTACAGGGGGAGAAGCTTTCTTT.

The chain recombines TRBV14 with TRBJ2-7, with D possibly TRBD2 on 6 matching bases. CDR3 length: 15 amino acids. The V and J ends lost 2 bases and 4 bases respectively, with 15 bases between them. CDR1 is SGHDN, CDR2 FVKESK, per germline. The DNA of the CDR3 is TGTGCCAGCAGCCAATGGGACTCCTCCACTTACGAGCAGTACTTC. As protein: CASSQWDSSTYEQYF. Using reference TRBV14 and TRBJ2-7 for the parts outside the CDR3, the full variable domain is EAGVTQFPSHSVIEKGQTVTLRCDPISGHDNLYWYRRVMGKEIKFLLHFVKESKQDESGMPNNRFLAERTGGTYSTLKVQPAELEDSGVYFCASSQWDSSTYEQYFGPGTRLTVT.

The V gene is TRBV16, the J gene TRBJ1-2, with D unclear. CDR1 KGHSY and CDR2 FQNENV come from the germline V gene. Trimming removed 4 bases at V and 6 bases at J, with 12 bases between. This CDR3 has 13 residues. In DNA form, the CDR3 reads TGTGCCAGCAGCCGCAAGGCCGGTAATGGCTACACCTTC. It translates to CASSRKAGNGYTF.